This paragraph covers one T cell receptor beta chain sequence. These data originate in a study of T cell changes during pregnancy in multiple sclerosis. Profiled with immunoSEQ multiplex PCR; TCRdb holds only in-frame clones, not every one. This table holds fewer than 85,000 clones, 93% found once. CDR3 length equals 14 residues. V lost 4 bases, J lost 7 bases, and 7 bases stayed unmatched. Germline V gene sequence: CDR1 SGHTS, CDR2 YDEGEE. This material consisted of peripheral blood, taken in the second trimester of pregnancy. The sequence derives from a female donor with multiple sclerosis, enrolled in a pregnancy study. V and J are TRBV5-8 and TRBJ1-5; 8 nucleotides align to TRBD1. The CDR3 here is CASSPQGEGQPQHF. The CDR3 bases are TGTGCCAGCAGCCCACAGGGGGAGGGACAGCCCCAGCATTTT.